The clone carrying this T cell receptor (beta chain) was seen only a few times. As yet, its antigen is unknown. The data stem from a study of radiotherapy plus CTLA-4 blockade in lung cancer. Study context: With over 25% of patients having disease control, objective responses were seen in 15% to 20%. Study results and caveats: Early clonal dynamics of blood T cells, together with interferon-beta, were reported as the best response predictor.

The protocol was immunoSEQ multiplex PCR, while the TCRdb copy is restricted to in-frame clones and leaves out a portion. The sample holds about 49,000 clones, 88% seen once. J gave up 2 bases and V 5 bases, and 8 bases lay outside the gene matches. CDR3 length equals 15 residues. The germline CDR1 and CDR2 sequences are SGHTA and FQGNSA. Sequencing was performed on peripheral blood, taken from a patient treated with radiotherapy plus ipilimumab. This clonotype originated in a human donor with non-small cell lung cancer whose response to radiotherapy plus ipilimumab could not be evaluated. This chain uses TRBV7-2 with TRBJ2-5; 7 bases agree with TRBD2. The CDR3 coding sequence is TGTGCCAGCAGCGGGACTACCTCAAATCAAGAGACCCAGTACTTC. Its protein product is CASSGTTSNQETQYF.